The clone carrying this TCR beta chain is a singleton in its sample. No antigen is known for it. RNA, once extracted, was reverse transcribed into cDNA for use as the sequencing template. Sequencing used immunoSEQ multiplex PCR; TCRdb keeps in-frame clones, though not all of them. The table records 120,000 or so clones, about 50% of them present only once. These data are taken from a study of CD8+ T cells in alopecia areata. Between the trimmed V and J ends, which lost 4 bases and 5 bases, there was a span of 9 bases. The germline gives CDR1 SQVTM, CDR2 ANQGSEA. This CDR3 has 11 residues. Alopecia areata patients had lesional scalp punch biopsies and peripheral blood taken from them. Whole-study results and caveats: Clonality in lesional scalp, especially alopecia totalis/universalis, exceeded that of normal scalp. Normal-skin resident alphabeta T cells also appear among scalp sample sequences. Among patients, TCR sharing was less clear than in mice, a difference possibly due in part to HLA diversity in the patient population.

The source of this sequence is a human donor with alopecia areata. The source material was NKG2D-low CD8+ T cells sorted from blood. This chain uses TRBV29-1 with TRBJ2-7; D is unresolved. CDR3 loop: CSVASRHEQYF. The CDR3 bases are TGCAGCGTTGCTTCCCGTCACGAGCAGTACTTC.